A selection of T cell receptor beta chains follows, all from one sample in a study of Graves' ophthalmopathy and Graves' hyperthyroidism. Each CDR3 protein gets one entry after TCRdb re-called the multiplex PCR reads with MiXCR. In the table there are just over 400,000 distinct CDR3 sequences, under 25% of which are singletons. The sample comprised peripheral blood. The receptors were sampled from a woman aged 18-30 years with stable Graves' hyperthyroidism. Both conserved end residues are part of each CDR3. D genes are given only for firm matches. Where a row states a size, it is once, few, many or the class of an expanded clone; other rows omit it.

DNA | CDR3 | size | V | D | J
TGTGCCAGCAGTTACAGGGGAGGGCAGGCTTCACCCCTCCACTTT | CASSYRGGQASPLHF | many | TRBV6-5 | NA | TRBJ1-6
TGCAGCGTTGACATTGGGGGGCGAGAGACCCAGTACTTC | CSVDIGGRETQYF | many | TRBV29-1 | NA | TRBJ2-5
TGTGCCAGCAGTTCGGGACAGCCGAACACTGAAGCTTTCTTT | CASSSGQPNTEAFF | few | TRBV28 | TRBD1 | TRBJ1-1
TGTGCCTGGAGCGTCGGAGGGGGGGCCTACGAGCAGTACTTC | CAWSVGGGAYEQYF | many | TRBV30 | NA | TRBJ2-7
TGTGCCAGCAGTGCCACAGGGGTGGATTCACCCCTCCACTTT | CASSATGVDSPLHF | NA | TRBV6-1 | TRBD1 | TRBJ1-6
TGTGCCAGCAGGCCCGGCGGAGGGGCGGGAGAGACCCAGTACTTC | CASRPGGGAGETQYF | NA | TRBV6-1 | NA | TRBJ2-5
TGTGCCAGCAGTTTACCCTTGGCGGGGAACACTGAAGCTTTCTTT | CASSLPLAGNTEAFF | NA | TRBV28 | NA | TRBJ1-1
TGCGCCAGCAGAAGGCCCTCCTACGAGCAGTACTTC | CASRRPSYEQYF | NA | TRBV10-1 | NA | TRBJ2-7
TGTGCCAGCAGCCTAAGTTTGGGAGGAAACTATGGCTACACCTTC | CASSLSLGGNYGYTF | many | TRBV11-2 | NA | TRBJ1-2
TGTGCCAGCAGCGTTGACAGCTACGAGCAGTACTTC | CASSVDSYEQYF | many | TRBV7-9 | NA | TRBJ2-7
TGTGCCAGCAGTGAAGCTTGGGATAATGTCACAGTTTTGCTGGAGACCCAGTACTTC | CASSEAWDNVTVLLETQYF | many | TRBV6-1 | NA | TRBJ2-5
TGTGCCAGCAGTTCCTCTAGCGGGGGGGAGTTCTTC | CASSSSSGGEFF | many | TRBV6-5 | TRBD2 | TRBJ2-1
TGTGCCACCAGTGATCGAGGGACAGGTAGTGAAGCTTTCTTT | CATSDRGTGSEAFF | NA | TRBV24-1 | TRBD1 | TRBJ1-1
TGTGCCAGCAGTGAGGAGGACAGCGCCTATGGCTACACCTTC | CASSEEDSAYGYTF | NA | TRBV6-1 | NA | TRBJ1-2
TGTGCCAGCAGCTTAGCCGGGGTGAACGGGGAGCTGTTTTTT | CASSLAGVNGELFF | many | TRBV7-3 | NA | TRBJ2-2
TGTGTCAGCAGTTTGATCGGGGGCTATGGCTACACCTTC | CVSSLIGGYGYTF | many | TRBV28 | NA | TRBJ1-2
TGTGCCAGCAGTGATGCAGGGGTCCACGAGCAGTACTTC | CASSDAGVHEQYF | many | TRBV6-1 | NA | TRBJ2-7
TGCAGTGCAAGTGAGGGAACTGAAGCTTTCTTT | CSASEGTEAFF | few | TRBV20-1 | NA | TRBJ1-1
TGTGCCAGCAGCGAAGGACTAGCGGGAGCCGGGGAGCTGTTTTTT | CASSEGLAGAGELFF | NA | TRBV9 | TRBD2 | TRBJ2-2
TGCGCCAGCAGCCATGCTGTCAGGGACAGGGCTTTCGGTGGCTACACCTTC | CASSHAVRDRAFGGYTF | NA | TRBV4-1 | TRBD1 | TRBJ1-2
TGTGCCAGCAGTGACGGGAGCTATGGCTACACCTTC | CASSDGSYGYTF | few | TRBV6-1 | NA | TRBJ1-2
TGTGCCAGCAGCGTAGTCCCCTCCGCAGCTGAAGCTTTCTTT | CASSVVPSAAEAFF | many | TRBV9 | NA | TRBJ1-1
TGTGCCAGCAGTTTACCCGGGACTAGCTACGAGCAGTACTTC | CASSLPGTSYEQYF | many | TRBV28 | TRBD2 | TRBJ2-7
TGCGCCAGCAGCTTGGGTCTGGTCGGGGCTGAAGCTTTCTTT | CASSLGLVGAEAFF | many | TRBV5-1 | NA | TRBJ1-1
TGTGCCAGCAGTTTAAGCCCGAGGATAGCCAAAAACATTCAGTACTTC | CASSLSPRIAKNIQYF | many | TRBV12-3/TRBV12-4 | NA | TRBJ2-4
TGCAGTGCCGCCGTAGGCAATCAGCCCCAGCATTTT | CSAAVGNQPQHF | many | TRBV20-1 | NA | TRBJ1-5